This T cell receptor beta chain is drawn from a study of Ad26.COV2.S vaccination and SARS-CoV-2 variants. Looking at the study overall: The donor belonged to the COV1001 Ad26.COV2.S trial arm.

Regarding treatment: about 20 received Ad26.COV2.S at low or high dose, single or two shots; about 5 received placebo; per-sample allocation not given. Day 63 after the first vaccine or placebo injection was the time point for sampling. The protocol was immunoSEQ multiplex PCR, while the TCRdb copy is restricted to in-frame clones and leaves out a portion. The top ten hold 1.7% of the sample, which has around 500,000 clones, 80% to 90% seen once. The ends lost 1 base at V and 6 bases at J; junction bases unmatched: 12. The length of the CDR3 is 17 residues. Per the germline V gene, CDR1 is SEHNR and CDR2 is FQNEAQ (reference sequence). This clone was observed a single time.

Material: peripheral blood, obtained in a trial of Ad26.COV2.S vaccine versus placebo. This TCR was sampled from a person aged 18-65 years who received the Ad26.COV2.S COVID-19 vaccine or a placebo. The chain couples TRBV7-9 to TRBJ2-7; 10 nucleotides match TRBD1. CDR3 residues: CASSLGSGQGSPFEQYF. The CDR3 nucleotides read TGTGCCAGCAGCTTAGGATCGGGACAGGGGAGTCCGTTCGAGCAGTACTTC.